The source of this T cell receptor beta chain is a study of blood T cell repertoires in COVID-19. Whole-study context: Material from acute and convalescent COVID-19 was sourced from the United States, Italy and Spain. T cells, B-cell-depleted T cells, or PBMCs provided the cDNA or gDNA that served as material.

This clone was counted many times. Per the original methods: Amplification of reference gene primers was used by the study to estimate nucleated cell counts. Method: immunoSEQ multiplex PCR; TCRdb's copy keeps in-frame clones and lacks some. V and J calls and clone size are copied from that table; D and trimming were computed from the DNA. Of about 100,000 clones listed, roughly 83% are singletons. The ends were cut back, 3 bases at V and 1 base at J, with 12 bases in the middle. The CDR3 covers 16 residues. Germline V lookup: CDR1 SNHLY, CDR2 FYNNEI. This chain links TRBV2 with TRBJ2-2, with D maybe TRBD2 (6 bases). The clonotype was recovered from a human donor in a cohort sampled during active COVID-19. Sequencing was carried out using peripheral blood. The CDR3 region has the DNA TGTGCCAGCAGTGAGGTGGGACTCGTGAACACCGGGGAGCTGTTTTTT. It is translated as CASSEVGLVNTGELFF.